One sample yielded the 20 T cell receptor beta chains listed below, sequenced in a study of long-term antiretroviral therapy in people with HIV. Run at survey level, the immunoSEQ assay was version v3.0. Only in-frame clones appear in the TCRdb table, and some are missing; sequencing was by immunoSEQ multiplex PCR. The sample holds tens of thousands of clones, around 90% seen once. The sample here was unsorted PBMCs, taken 1.8 years after starting antiretroviral therapy. Every receptor here comes from a woman under 30 with HIV.

The rearrangement links TRBV4-1 to TRBJ2-7, with a tentative D call TRBD1 (6 bases). CDR3 length equals 15 residues. V was pared by 1 base and J by 2 bases, with 12 bases between. Per germline, CDR1 MGHRA and CDR2 YSYEKL. The chain's CDR3 is CASSQVPGAAYEQYF. The CDR3 DNA is TGCGCCAGCAGCCAAGTTCCAGGGGCTGCCTACGAGCAGTACTTC.

The rearrangement joins TRBV9 to TRBJ2-7, with 9 nucleotides matching TRBD2. V lost 0 bases, J lost 5 bases, and 6 bases stayed unmatched. This CDR3 has 15 residues. Germline CDR1 reads SGDLS; CDR2 reads YYNGEE. CDR3 residues: CASSVGSGGPHEQYF. The DNA of the CDR3 is TGTGCCAGCAGCGTAGGTAGCGGGGGTCCCCACGAGCAGTACTTC.

Here the CDR3 reads CASSLNGDYEQFF. CDR3 sequence (DNA): TGTGCCAGCAGCTTAAATGGGGACTATGAGCAGTTCTTC. The chain recombines TRBV7-3 with TRBJ2-1; maybe TRBD2 (6 bases). Germline V lookup: CDR1 SGHTA, CDR2 FQGTGA. The V end lost 1 base, the J end lost 8 bases, and 9 bases lay between the germline ends. The CDR3 runs to 13 residues.

The sample holds one count of this clone. The chain employs TRBV9 and TRBJ1-3; D is ambiguous. The CDR3 is 14 amino acids. Germline CDR1 is SGDLS and CDR2 is YYNGEE. With 4 bases removed from V and 0 bases from J, the gap between germline ends came to 8 bases. The CDR3 sequence: CASSHPRSGNTIYF. Written as DNA, the CDR3 is TGTGCCAGCAGCCACCCTCGCTCTGGAAACACCATATATTTT.

To note about this clone: This same CDR3 is encoded by further DNA sequences in the sample. The genes are TRBV19 and TRBJ2-7, with 9 bases identical to TRBD2. V lost 6 bases and J lost 0; bases outside the gene matches: 6. The length of the CDR3 is 15 residues. The V gene's germline CDR1 is LNHDA and CDR2 SQIVND (reference sequence). For the CDR3, the DNA is TGTGCCAGTAGCGCGGCTAGCGGGGACTCCTACGAGCAGTACTTC. Translated, it gives CASSAASGDSYEQYF.

The chain is built from TRBV9 and TRBJ2-3, with 9 positions matching TRBD2. Trimming cost V 4 bases and J 3 bases; bases outside gene matches: 3. Per germline, CDR1 SGDLS and CDR2 YYNGEE. The CDR3 is made up of 14 amino acids. Here the CDR3 reads CASSLSGSTDTQYF. DNA of the CDR3: TGTGCCAGCAGCCTTAGCGGGAGTACAGATACGCAGTATTTT.

This clone has more than one count but fewer than ten. This chain joins TRBV27 and TRBJ1-5, with unresolved D. The CDR3 consists of 15 residues. With 4 bases removed from V and 5 bases from J, the gap between germline ends came to 15 bases. Germline V gives CDR1 MNHEY, CDR2 SMNVEV (reference sequence). The CDR3 nucleotides read TGTGCCAGCAGTTATATACCCCCCGGCCATCAGCCCCAGCATTTT. Protein product: CASSYIPPGHQPQHF.

The J gene is TRBJ2-1, the V gene TRBV5-1; D is ambiguous. This CDR3 is built from 12 residues. Trimming pared 2 bases from V and 8 bases from J, leaving 8 bases between. Germline V gene lookup returns CDR1 SGHRS and CDR2 YFSETQ. The CDR3 reads CASSLQRDEQFF. The CDR3 DNA reads as TGCGCCAGCAGCTTACAGCGCGATGAGCAGTTCTTC. The entire variable domain, with the rest obtained from reference TRBV5-1 and TRBJ2-1, is as follows: KAGVTQTPRYLIKTRGQQVTLSCSPISGHRSVSWYQQTPGQGLQFLFEYFSETQRNKGNFPGRFSGRQFSNSRSEMNVSTLELGDSALYLCASSLQRDEQFFGPGTRLTVL.

This chain links TRBV7-8 with TRBJ2-1; 15 bases agree with TRBD2. The germline CDR1 and CDR2 sequences are SGHVS and FQNEAQ. The CDR3 runs to 18 residues. V was clipped by 6 bases and J by 1 base; unmatched bases: 7. As DNA, the CDR3 is TGTGCCAGCAGAGGGACTAGCGGGAGGCCCAGTTCCTACAATGAGCAGTTCTTC. Amino acids: CASRGTSGRPSSYNEQFF. The full variable domain, with the rest looked up from reference TRBV7-8 and TRBJ2-1, is GAGVSQSPRYKVAKRGQDVALRCDPISGHVSLFWYQQALGQGPEFLTYFQNEAQLDKSGLPSDRFFAERPEGSVSTLKIQRTQQEDSAVYLCASRGTSGRPSSYNEQFFGPGTRLTVL.

The chain couples TRBV27 to TRBJ2-3, with TRBD2 matching 8 bases. The CDR3 is 13 amino acids. Germline loops: CDR1 MNHEY, CDR2 SMNVEV (reference sequence). V lost 6 bases to trimming and J lost 5 bases; unmatched junction nucleotides: 4. CDR3 amino acids: CASRLAGGDTQYF. The DNA of the CDR3 is TGTGCCAGCAGATTGGCGGGGGGAGATACGCAGTATTTT.

Turning to this clone: Its ends do not fully match the called genes, so a read error is possible. V gene TRBV5-5 combines with J gene TRBJ2-1; TRBD2 matches 9 bases. Germline assignment: CDR1 SGHKS and CDR2 YYEKEE (reference sequence). CDR3 length equals 16 residues. The CDR3 coding sequence is TGCGCCAGCAGCCAAGCGGTAGCGGGAGTGCACAATGAGCAGTTCTTC. This encodes CASSQAVAGVHNEQFF.

The rearrangement links TRBV4-3 to TRBJ2-7; D perhaps matches TRBD1 (5 bases). Germline V gene data show CDR1 as LGHNA and CDR2 as YSLEER. V was cut by 4 bases and J by 1 base, with 8 bases left in between. The CDR3 covers 13 residues. CDR3 protein: CASSPRVSYEQYF. The CDR3 region has the DNA TGCGCCAGCAGCCCCAGGGTGTCCTACGAGCAGTACTTC.

In its sample, this clone was seen once. The V call is TRBV5-1, the J call TRBJ1-4; D unresolved. The CDR3 is 15 residues long. CDR1 is SGHRS, CDR2 YFSETQ, per germline. V was cut by 3 bases and J by 8 bases, with 17 bases left in between. This CDR3 is CASSSSDGYGEKLFF. Here the CDR3 DNA reads TGCGCCAGCAGCTCATCGGACGGTTACGGGGAAAAACTGTTTTTT.

CDR3 protein: CASMRLAGGISYEQYF. The CDR3 DNA reads as TGTGCCAGCATGAGGTTAGCGGGAGGGATTAGCTACGAGCAGTACTTC. The V gene is TRBV28, the J gene TRBJ2-7, with 11 bases that match TRBD2. The ends lost 7 bases at V and 3 bases at J; junction bases unmatched: 11. The germline gives CDR1 MDHEN, CDR2 SYDVKM. The CDR3 runs 16 residues.

The chain carries TRBV4-1 and TRBJ2-7; D is uncertain. This CDR3 has 13 amino acids. The V end was cut by 5 bases, the J end by 5 bases, with 13 bases between. From germline, CDR1 is MGHRA and CDR2 YSYEKL. CDR3 sequence reads: CASSVGPIHEQYF. CDR3 bases: TGCGCCAGCAGCGTCGGACCGATCCACGAGCAGTACTTC.

This rearrangement joins TRBV7-8 to TRBJ2-1; perhaps TRBD2 as D (5 bases). Germline V gives CDR1 SGHVS, CDR2 FQNEAQ. The length of the CDR3 is 15 residues. The ends were cut back, 1 base at V and 3 bases at J, with 10 bases in the middle. CDR3 amino acids: CASSLVLGDYNEQFF. The CDR3 DNA reads as TGTGCCAGCAGCTTAGTTCTGGGAGACTACAATGAGCAGTTCTTC.

This rearrangement joins TRBV5-1 to TRBJ2-7; 12 nucleotides match TRBD1. CDR1 is SGHRS and CDR2 is YFSETQ in the germline V gene. V was pared by 4 bases and J by 9 bases, with 8 bases of the junction left unmatched. CDR3 size: 14 residues. The CDR3 is CASSPGQGAFGQYF. CDR3 DNA sequence: TGCGCCAGCAGCCCGGGACAGGGGGCGTTCGGGCAGTACTTC. Using reference TRBV5-1 and TRBJ2-7 for the parts outside the CDR3, the full variable domain is KAGVTQTPRYLIKTRGQQVTLSCSPISGHRSVSWYQQTPGQGLQFLFEYFSETQRNKGNFPGRFSGRQFSNSRSEMNVSTLELGDSALYLCASSPGQGAFGQYFGPGTRLTVT.

The chain uses TRBV27 and TRBJ1-3; no clear D gene. The CDR3 runs 14 residues. Germline-derived CDR1 and CDR2 are MNHEY and SMNVEV (reference sequence). V lost 3 bases and J lost 0, with 6 bases in between. The CDR3 protein is CASSLGPSGNTIYF. The CDR3 DNA follows: TGTGCCAGCAGTTTGGGTCCCTCTGGAAACACCATATATTTT.

This clone appeared once. The rearrangement uses TRBV19 and TRBJ2-3; 10 nucleotides agree with TRBD2. CDR3 length equals 15 residues. V was clipped by 5 bases and J by 5 bases; unmatched bases: 7. Germline CDR1 is LNHDA and CDR2 is SQIVND (reference sequence). The CDR3 region is CASSSSGSGGDTQYF. CDR3 coding DNA: TGTGCCAGTAGTTCTAGCGGGAGTGGAGGAGATACGCAGTATTTT.

The chain uses TRBV5-5 and TRBJ1-3, with D perhaps TRBD1 (5 bases). The germline gives CDR1 SGHKS, CDR2 YYEKEE (reference sequence). The CDR3 contains 16 residues. Deletions cut 6 bases from V and 0 bases from J, with 16 bases between. The DNA for the CDR3 is TGTGCCAGCACCGACAGCCGATCGATCTCTGGAAACACCATATATTTT. This gives the protein CASTDSRSISGNTIYF.